This T cell receptor (beta chain) stems from a study of early T cells in non-severe SARS-CoV-2 infection. Overall study: The sequenced material was bulk RNA from unsorted whole blood, and its chains were unpaired.

As for this clonotype: Its antigen remains unknown.

Study conclusions and caveats: Anti-spike CD8 responses were favored by VDJdb matching, which missed private and CD4 specificities.

The V end lost 0 bases, the J end lost 1 base, and 10 bases lay between the germline ends. This CDR3 is 16 amino acids long. Germline V gives CDR1 LGHNA, CDR2 YSLEER. Attachment of unique molecular identifiers was made to individual cDNA molecules. One entry per CDR3 protein, called by TCRdb with MiXCR from the 5' RACE reads. The data contain approximately 33,000 distinct CDR3 sequences, around 3.9% of them singletons. The source of this sequence is an adult who was a healthcare worker with PCR-confirmed SARS-CoV-2 infection or an uninfected control (not recorded which). The chain links TRBV4-3 to TRBJ1-3; D possibly corresponds to TRBD1 (6 bases). Material for sequencing was whole blood. For the CDR3, the DNA is TGCGCCAGCAGCCAAGATGGCAGGGGTTCTGGAAACACCATATATTTT. Amino acid sequence: CASSQDGRGSGNTIYF.